A selection of T cell receptor beta chains follows, all from one sample in a study of blood T cell repertoires in COVID-19. Assay: immunoSEQ multiplex PCR; the TCRdb copy retains only in-frame clones and omits some. The sample lists about 78,000 clones, 70% to 90% occurring once. The sample taken for sequencing was peripheral blood. The receptors shown here come from a man aged 70-80 years with active or convalescent COVID-19. Both conserved end residues are part of each CDR3. A D gene is named only where the DNA matches it firmly. Only part of the rows carry a size: once, few, many, or a class if the clone is expanded.

v_call	cdr3_length	clone_size	d_call	j_call	cdr3_aa	cdr3_nt
TRBV5-1	19	NA	TRBD2	TRBJ2-3	CASSSGLAGYTISTDTQYF	TGCGCCAGCAGTTCCGGACTAGCGGGGTATACGATTAGCACAGATACGCAGTATTTT
TRBV21-1	17	NA	NA	TRBJ1-2	CASSAPAEGAGKDGYTF	TGTGCCAGCAGCGCCCCTGCAGAAGGGGCAGGAAAAGATGGCTACACCTTC
TRBV28	15	few	TRBD1	TRBJ1-5	CASQTGGAGNQPQHF	TGTGCCAGCCAAACAGGGGGCGCGGGCAATCAGCCCCAGCATTTT
TRBV24-1	13	few	NA	TRBJ1-2	CATSEETFYGYTF	TGTGCCACCAGTGAAGAGACATTCTATGGCTACACCTTC
TRBV7-2	15	NA	NA	TRBJ1-6	CASSLVVLSNSPLHF	TGTGCCAGCAGCTTAGTAGTCCTCTCCAATTCACCCCTCCACTTT
TRBV5-1	15	NA	TRBD2	TRBJ2-1	CASSSTSGTPNEQFF	TGCGCCAGCAGCTCGACTAGCGGGACGCCCAATGAGCAGTTCTTC
TRBV6-5	13	NA	NA	TRBJ2-7	CASSRTSLDEQYF	TGTGCCAGCAGTAGGACAAGTTTGGACGAGCAGTACTTC
TRBV9	15	NA	NA	TRBJ2-5	CASSPGGPNQETQYF	TGTGCCAGCAGCCCAGGAGGGCCGAACCAAGAGACCCAGTACTTC
TRBV6-5	14	once	NA	TRBJ1-4	CASSFLSTNEKLFF	TGTGCCAGCAGTTTTCTGAGCACTAATGAAAAACTGTTTTTT
TRBV9	17	NA	NA	TRBJ2-7	CASSPRDSLLGFYEQYF	TGTGCCAGCAGCCCACGGGACTCATTATTGGGGTTTTACGAGCAGTACTTC
TRBV14	15	NA	NA	TRBJ1-2	CASSQIERPVYGYTF	TGTGCCAGCAGCCAAATCGAGCGGCCAGTCTATGGCTACACCTTC
TRBV24-1	15	NA	NA	TRBJ2-7	CATSDSKRIPYEQYF	TGTGCCACCAGTGATAGCAAACGTATTCCCTACGAGCAGTACTTC
TRBV27	15	NA	TRBD1	TRBJ2-7	CASSKKPGQSYEQYF	TGTGCCAGCAGTAAAAAGCCGGGACAGTCCTACGAGCAGTACTTC
TRBV21-1	18	NA	NA	TRBJ2-7	CASSKEKRLPSLLYEQYF	TGTGCCAGCAGCAAAGAAAAGCGCCTTCCAAGTCTCCTCTACGAGCAGTACTTC
TRBV5-1	15	NA	TRBD1	TRBJ1-3	CASSLTQGAGNTIYF	TGCGCCAGCAGCTTGACACAGGGGGCCGGAAACACCATATATTTT
TRBV25-1	15	once	TRBD1	TRBJ1-6	CASSEGDRVSSPLHF	TGTGCCAGCAGTGAAGGCGACAGGGTGAGTTCACCCCTCCACTTT
TRBV5-1	14	NA	TRBD1	TRBJ1-2	CASSFGDRANGYTF	TGCGCCAGCAGCTTCGGGGACAGGGCCAATGGCTACACCTTC
TRBV7-6	17	NA	TRBD1	TRBJ2-3	CASSLALGTGSTDTQYF	TGTGCCAGCAGCTTAGCGTTAGGGACAGGTAGCACAGATACGCAGTATTTT
TRBV11-2	13	NA	NA	TRBJ2-7	CASGRGVPYEQYF	TGTGCCAGCGGGAGGGGGGTCCCCTACGAGCAGTACTTC
TRBV19	13	NA	TRBD1	TRBJ1-6	CASMDRGNSPLHF	TGTGCCAGTATGGACAGGGGAAATTCACCCCTCCACTTT
TRBV5-1	17	NA	TRBD1	TRBJ2-1	CASSPGLLWTGHNEQFF	TGCGCCAGCAGTCCGGGCCTACTCTGGACAGGGCACAATGAGCAGTTCTTC
TRBV3-1/TRBV3-2	14	NA	TRBD2	TRBJ2-7	CASRHSGRANEQYF	TGTGCCAGCAGACACAGCGGGAGGGCCAATGAGCAGTACTTC
TRBV18	15	NA	NA	TRBJ1-4	CASSPLAGTNEKLFF	TGTGCCAGCTCACCCTTAGCCGGGACTAATGAAAAACTGTTTTTT
TRBV5-6	15	once	NA	TRBJ1-2	CASSQRGSRNYGYTF	TGTGCCAGCAGCCAAAGGGGCAGCCGAAACTATGGCTACACCTTC
TRBV28	13	few	NA	TRBJ1-3	CASRGSSGNTIYF	TGTGCCAGCAGGGGGAGCTCTGGAAACACCATATATTTT
TRBV5-4	18	NA	TRBD2	TRBJ2-3	CASSLGSTSGGAGDTQYF	TGTGCCAGCAGCTTGGGGTCAACTAGCGGGGGGGCAGGTGATACGCAGTATTTT
TRBV24-1	13	NA	NA	TRBJ2-1	CATSAGSWNEQFF	TGTGCCACCAGCGCGGGGTCGTGGAATGAGCAGTTCTTC
TRBV30	14	NA	TRBD1	TRBJ1-1	CAWSPPPDRESAFF	TGTGCCTGGAGTCCCCCCCCTGACAGGGAATCAGCTTTCTTT
TRBV7-9	14	NA	NA	TRBJ1-5	CASSEGGGNQPQHF	TGTGCCAGCAGCGAAGGGGGTGGCAATCAGCCCCAGCATTTT
TRBV4-1	15	once	TRBD1	TRBJ2-1	CASSQGQGALNEQFF	TGCGCCAGCAGCCAAGGACAGGGGGCTCTGAATGAGCAGTTCTTC
TRBV5-1	13	NA	NA	TRBJ2-3	CASPPGSTDTQYF	TGCGCCAGCCCCCCGGGGAGCACAGATACGCAGTATTTT
TRBV6-1	15	few	NA	TRBJ1-6	CASSDRSDWDSPLHF	TGTGCCAGCAGTGACAGGTCGGATTGGGATTCACCCCTCCACTTT
TRBV28	16	NA	NA	TRBJ1-2	CASSLLPRGGGDGYTF	TGTGCCAGCAGTTTATTGCCCCGGGGGGGCGGGGATGGCTACACCTTC
TRBV19	14	NA	NA	TRBJ2-2	CASSMEGITGELFF	TGTGCCAGTAGTATGGAGGGGATCACCGGGGAGCTGTTTTTT
TRBV5-4	12	NA	TRBD1	TRBJ2-1	CASSHDRGKQFF	TGTGCCAGCAGTCATGACAGGGGGAAGCAGTTCTTC
TRBV7-9	14	NA	TRBD2	TRBJ2-7	CASSSGLALDEQYF	TGTGCCAGCAGCTCGGGACTAGCGTTGGACGAGCAGTACTTC
TRBV25-1	13	NA	TRBD1	TRBJ2-2	CASSAGGTGELFF	TGTGCCAGCAGTGCAGGGGGCACCGGGGAGCTGTTTTTT
TRBV14	15	once	NA	TRBJ1-6	CASSRSRGNNSPLHF	TGTGCCAGCAGCCGCTCCAGGGGTAATAATTCACCCCTCCACTTT
TRBV6-1	16	few	TRBD2	TRBJ2-3	CASSVPSGGSVDTQYF	TGTGCCAGCAGTGTCCCTAGCGGGGGCTCCGTAGATACGCAGTATTTT
TRBV5-6	15	NA	TRBD1	TRBJ1-2	CASSSLDREVSGYTF	TGTGCCAGCAGCTCCCTGGACAGGGAAGTAAGTGGCTACACCTTC
TRBV29-1	12	few	NA	TRBJ2-1	CSVSEQGGEQFF	TGCAGCGTTTCTGAACAGGGTGGGGAGCAGTTCTTC
TRBV6-5	12	NA	NA	TRBJ1-1	CASRQMNTEAFF	TGTGCCAGCAGACAGATGAACACTGAAGCTTTCTTT
TRBV10-3	14	NA	NA	TRBJ1-2	CAISESPGFYGYTF	TGTGCCATCAGTGAGTCGCCAGGGTTCTATGGCTACACCTTC
TRBV10-2	15	NA	TRBD2	TRBJ2-2	CASSATSGFAGELFF	TGCGCCAGCAGTGCGACTAGCGGGTTCGCCGGGGAGCTGTTTTTT
TRBV19	16	NA	NA	TRBJ1-2	CASSTPWGPEVVGYTF	TGTGCCAGTAGTACTCCTTGGGGCCCCGAAGTGGTCGGCTACACCTTC
TRBV19	15	NA	NA	TRBJ1-1	CASSIQAGRNTEAFF	TGTGCCAGTAGTATTCAGGCCGGTAGGAACACTGAAGCTTTCTTT
TRBV9	15	NA	TRBD1	TRBJ1-4	CASSATGQENEKLFF	TGTGCCAGCAGCGCTACGGGACAGGAAAATGAAAAACTGTTTTTT